These 22 T cell receptor beta chains originate from one sample sequenced in a study of cytomegalovirus exposure and HLA in healthy donors. Primers included in the PCR were 60 Vbeta and 13 Jbeta primers. Using immunoSEQ multiplex PCR, the repertoire was profiled, and TCRdb retains in-frame clones only, with some absent. The data hold about 200,000 clones, with about 81% observed a single time. The sequenced material came from PBMCs. These receptors were obtained from a man aged 18 to 30 in good health and CMV-seronegative.

The V call is TRBV5-8, the J call TRBJ1-5, with 8 bases matching TRBD1. Per germline, CDR1 SGHTS and CDR2 YDEGEE. This CDR3 spans 15 amino acids. After removal of 1 base from V and 4 bases from J, the junction contained 4 bases not matched to a gene. CDR3 residues: CASSLIGTGNQPQHF. The CDR3 region has the DNA TGTGCCAGCAGCTTGATCGGGACAGGTAATCAGCCCCAGCATTTT.

The chain joins TRBV14 to TRBJ1-1; a weak D match, TRBD1 (5 bases). CDR1 is SGHDN, CDR2 FVKESK, per germline. The CDR3 is 15 residues long. V was shortened by 5 bases and J by 4 bases, with 17 bases between the two germline ends. For the CDR3, the DNA is TGTGCCAGCAGCGCCACTATCGGGAGGGGCACTGAAGCTTTCTTT. This gives the protein CASSATIGRGTEAFF.

The genes are TRBV15 and TRBJ1-5; D call uncertain. The ends were cut back, 3 bases at V and 4 bases at J, with 10 bases in the middle. CDR1 and CDR2 from the germline V gene are LNHNV and YYDKDF (reference sequence). The CDR3 is made up of 14 amino acids. The CDR3 DNA reads as TGTGCCACCAGCAGGGAGGGCAGAAATCAGCCCCAGCATTTT. Protein product: CATSREGRNQPQHF.

The chain links TRBV7-2 to TRBJ1-5; D perhaps matches TRBD1 (5 bases). Germline CDR1 is SGHTA and CDR2 is FQGNSA. Trimming took 1 base from V and 4 from J, leaving 17 bases between them. The CDR3 extends over 17 amino acids. The CDR3 DNA sequence: TGTGCCAGCAGCTTAGACGGGACTTCGGGACCTAATCAGCCCCAGCATTTT. Encoded protein: CASSLDGTSGPNQPQHF.

Written as DNA, the CDR3 is TGTGCCTGGAGTGTACCTTGGGACAGGTCTATACGTGGCTACACCTTC. It codes for CAWSVPWDRSIRGYTF. This chain links TRBV30 with TRBJ1-2, with 8 bases fitting TRBD1. Germline assignment: CDR1 GTSNPN and CDR2 SVGIG (reference sequence). V dropped 0 bases and J dropped 7; count of bases not matched to a gene: 13. This CDR3 has 16 residues.

The chain recombines TRBV4-3 with TRBJ2-1, with 7 bases matching TRBD1. CDR3 length equals 17 residues. V shed 0 bases and J 0 bases; nucleotides not matched to a gene: 5. The germline CDR1 and CDR2 sequences are LGHNA and YSLEER. The CDR3 here is CASSQDPGTDSYNEQFF. Written as DNA, the CDR3 is TGCGCCAGCAGCCAAGATCCGGGGACAGACTCCTACAATGAGCAGTTCTTC.

This clone was observed once. This chain links TRBV9 with TRBJ2-1; TRBD1 matches 10 bases. The V gene end was trimmed by 2 bases and the J gene end by 8 bases; junction bases not matched to a gene: 4. The CDR3 totals 14 residues. Germline CDR1 SGDLS, CDR2 YYNGEE. CDR3 region: CASSVRTGGDEQFF. The CDR3 nucleotides read TGTGCCAGCAGCGTCAGGACAGGGGGAGATGAGCAGTTCTTC.

The rearrangement joins TRBV5-4 to TRBJ2-6, with 8 bases identical to TRBD1. The germline V gene encodes CDR1 SGHNT and CDR2 YYREEE (reference sequence). V was pared by 4 bases and J by 0 bases, with 6 bases of the junction left unmatched. The CDR3 spans 17 residues. The CDR3 DNA reads as TGTGCCAGCAGCCCCCCCGGGACAGGCTCTGGGGCCAACGTCCTGACTTTC. Amino acid sequence: CASSPPGTGSGANVLTF.

This rearrangement joins TRBV4-1 to TRBJ1-1, with 7 bases lining up with TRBD1. J gave up 0 bases and V 6 bases, and 16 bases lay outside the gene matches. CDR1 and CDR2 from the germline V gene are MGHRA and YSYEKL. CDR3 length: 18 residues. The CDR3 sequence is CASSRRQGSPPLNTEAFF. In nucleotides, the CDR3 is TGCGCCAGCAGTCGCCGACAGGGAAGCCCCCCTTTGAACACTGAAGCTTTCTTT.

The J gene is TRBJ2-5, the V gene TRBV7-2, with D tentatively TRBD2 (7 bases). V was shortened by 5 bases and J by 5 bases, with 18 bases between the two germline ends. This CDR3 has 15 residues. CDR1 is SGHTA, CDR2 FQGNSA, per germline. The CDR3 nucleotides are TGTGCCAGCAGCATACCGACGGGGGGCCGGGAGACCCAGTACTTC. This gives the protein CASSIPTGGRETQYF.

V is TRBV7-2 and J is TRBJ1-5; D perhaps matches TRBD1 (5 bases). Germline values: CDR1 SGHTA, CDR2 FQGNSA. The CDR3 spans 12 residues. V was cut by 5 bases and J by 9 bases, with 11 bases left in between. CDR3 sequence: CASSAYTGPQHF. CDR3 DNA sequence: TGTGCCAGCAGCGCATATACAGGGCCCCAGCATTTT.

The V call is TRBV7-8, the J call TRBJ2-7; D is perhaps TRBD2 (5 bases). From germline, CDR1 is SGHVS and CDR2 FQNEAQ. CDR3 length: 14 amino acids. V gave up 2 bases and J gave up 10 bases, with 18 bases separating them. The chain's CDR3 is CASSLTGSSQPQYF. The CDR3 DNA is TGTGCCAGCAGCTTAACGGGGTCTTCCCAGCCCCAGTACTTC.

V usage is TRBV9 and J usage is TRBJ2-3; 8 positions match TRBD2. After removal of 2 bases from V and 0 bases from J, the junction contained 5 bases not matched to a gene. There are 16 residues in the CDR3. Germline-derived CDR1 and CDR2 are SGDLS and YYNGEE. The CDR3: CASSVYQRESTDTQYF. The DNA for the CDR3 is TGTGCCAGCAGCGTTTACCAGCGGGAGAGCACAGATACGCAGTATTTT.

The chain recombines TRBV10-2 with TRBJ2-7, with a possible D match to TRBD1 (5 bases). The V end was cut by 4 bases, the J end by 2 bases, with 21 bases between. The CDR3 is 17 residues long. The germline gives CDR1 WSHSY, CDR2 SAAADI. The DNA for the CDR3 is TGCGCCAGCAGTGGGACAATTTGGGGCGGACCAGCCTACGAGCAGTACTTC. It specifies CASSGTIWGGPAYEQYF.

This sequence joins TRBV7-8 and TRBJ1-1, with TRBD1 identical over 7 bases. Trimming took 1 base from V and 1 from J; bases not matched to a gene: 0. Looked up from germline, CDR1 is SGHVS and CDR2 is FQNEAQ. The CDR3 consists of 14 residues. CDR3 sequence: CASSLGQGNTEAFF. CDR3 sequence (DNA): TGTGCCAGCAGCTTAGGACAGGGGAACACTGAAGCTTTCTTT. The entire variable domain, with the rest obtained from reference TRBV7-8 and TRBJ1-1, is as follows: GAGVSQSPRYKVAKRGQDVALRCDPISGHVSLFWYQQALGQGPEFLTYFQNEAQLDKSGLPSDRFFAERPEGSVSTLKIQRTQQEDSAVYLCASSLGQGNTEAFFGQGTRLTVV.

This rearrangement joins TRBV9 to TRBJ2-1, with unresolved D. Trimming pared 0 bases from V and 12 bases from J, leaving 16 bases between. The germline gives CDR1 SGDLS, CDR2 YYNGEE. The CDR3 is 14 residues long. DNA of the CDR3: TGTGCCAGCAGCGTAGATGGGCCAAATAAAGGGCAGTTCTTC. It encodes CASSVDGPNKGQFF.

This clone was recorded only once. The chain couples TRBV4-2 to TRBJ2-7; D ambiguous. Germline V gene sequence: CDR1 LGHNA, CDR2 YNFKEQ. The V end was cut by 2 bases, the J end by 0 bases, with 14 bases between. This CDR3 spans 16 amino acids. In nucleotides, the CDR3 is TGTGCCAGCAGCCAACGGTTACTATCAAGCTCCTACGAGCAGTACTTC. Translated: CASSQRLLSSSYEQYF.

V is TRBV4-3 and J is TRBJ2-3; TRBD2 matches at 9 bases. The CDR3 contains 15 residues. In germline, CDR1 is LGHNA, CDR2 YSLEER. The ends lost 6 bases at V and 3 bases at J; junction bases unmatched: 7. CDR3 in DNA: TGCGCCAGCAGTGAACTAGCGGGTGGAACAGATACGCAGTATTTT. It is translated as CASSELAGGTDTQYF.

This CDR3 reads CASSLDGGGIEQFF. CDR3 DNA sequence: TGTGCCAGCAGCTTAGATGGGGGGGGCATTGAGCAGTTCTTC. The chain couples TRBV7-2 to TRBJ2-1; weak D call: TRBD2 (7 bases). V lost 1 base and J lost 9, with 13 bases in between. The germline V gene encodes CDR1 SGHTA and CDR2 FQGNSA. The CDR3 length is 14 residues.

This clone was recorded only once. The rearrangement joins TRBV7-6 to TRBJ2-7; weak D call: TRBD2 (6 bases). The V gene's germline CDR1 is SGHVS and CDR2 FNYEAQ. Trimming pared 4 bases from V and 2 bases from J, leaving 15 bases between. This CDR3 region has 15 residues. CDR3 nucleotides: TGTGCCAGCAGCTCTCGGGGGACTTTGGCCTACGAGCAGTACTTC. Amino acids: CASSSRGTLAYEQYF. The full variable domain, in which reference TRBV7-6 and TRBJ2-7 provide the parts outside the CDR3, is GAGVSQSPRYKVTKRGQDVALRCDPISGHVSLYWYRQALGQGPEFLTYFNYEAQQDKSGLPNDRFSAERPEGSISTLTIQRTEQRDSAMYRCASSSRGTLAYEQYFGPGTRLTVT.

V is TRBV29-1 and J is TRBJ1-2, with 9 bases fitting TRBD1. V shed 6 bases and J 7 bases; nucleotides not matched to a gene: 6. The CDR3 covers 12 residues. The germline gives CDR1 SQVTM, CDR2 ANQGSEA. CDR3 sequence reads: CSVPQGALGYTF. CDR3 in DNA: TGCAGCGTCCCACAGGGGGCGCTTGGCTACACCTTC.

The chain couples TRBV4-3 to TRBJ2-4; D not resolved. Looked up from germline, CDR1 is LGHNA and CDR2 is YSLEER. The CDR3 consists of 16 residues. With 0 bases removed from V and 0 bases from J, the gap between germline ends came to 9 bases. This chain's CDR3 is CASSQEPTVAKNIQYF. CDR3 nucleotide sequence: TGCGCCAGCAGCCAAGAACCTACAGTAGCCAAAAACATTCAGTACTTC.